These 18 T cell receptor beta chains were all obtained from the same sample, sequenced in a study of T cell responses to AZD1222 COVID-19 vaccine. Data came from immunoSEQ multiplex PCR; TCRdb stores just in-frame clones and leaves some out. The top ten clones hold approximately 0.49% of a sample with over 150,000 clones, 88% of them seen once. The material was peripheral blood, obtained on day 0 of AZD1222 vaccination. The receptor set was obtained from an adult in good health.

The CDR3 sequence is CASGDRGRMNTEAFF. The CDR3 DNA sequence: TGTGCCAGCGGGGACAGGGGACGGATGAACACTGAAGCTTTCTTT. This chain connects TRBV28 to TRBJ1-1, with TRBD1 identical over 10 bases. The CDR3 totals 15 residues. Germline V gives CDR1 MDHEN, CDR2 SYDVKM. After removal of 8 bases from V and 0 bases from J, the junction contained 6 bases not matched to a gene. The full variable domain, with the rest looked up from reference TRBV28 and TRBJ1-1, is DVKVTQSSRYLVKRTGEKVFLECVQDMDHENMFWYRQDPGLGLRLIYFSYDVKMKEKGDIPEGYSVSREKKERFSLILESASTNQTSMYLCASGDRGRMNTEAFFGQGTRLTVV.

The chain joins TRBV7-9 to TRBJ1-1, with 9 bases identical to TRBD1. The CDR3 spans 16 residues. J gave up 4 bases and V 5 bases, and 11 bases lay outside the gene matches. Germline V CDR1 and CDR2: SEHNR, FQNEAQ (reference sequence). CDR3 sequence: CASSISGTGWPTEAFF. CDR3 sequence (DNA): TGTGCCAGCAGCATAAGTGGGACAGGGTGGCCCACTGAAGCTTTCTTT.

The rearrangement joins TRBV5-4 to TRBJ2-2; 7 positions match TRBD1. Germline CDR1 and CDR2: SGHNT and YYREEE (reference sequence). The V and J ends lost 1 base and 6 bases, in that order; junction bases with no gene match: 9. The CDR3 sequence is 16 residues long. The CDR3 reads CASSLPRQGNAGELFF. The CDR3 bases are TGTGCCAGCAGCTTGCCGAGACAGGGCAACGCCGGGGAGCTGTTTTTT.

This clone appeared a single time. This chain uses TRBV5-1 with TRBJ1-6; 12 bases map to TRBD1. Trimming took 6 bases from V and 9 from J; bases not matched to a gene: 7. Germline CDR1 and CDR2: SGHRS and YFSETQ. The length of the CDR3 is 15 residues. The CDR3 here is CASTLGQGAFSPLHF. The CDR3 DNA is TGCGCCAGCACCCTGGGACAGGGGGCGTTTTCACCCCTCCACTTT.

The rearrangement joins TRBV5-1 to TRBJ1-4; 11 positions match TRBD1. CDR1 and CDR2 from the germline V gene are SGHRS and YFSETQ. The length of the CDR3 is 15 residues. V trimming: 4 bases; J trimming: 7 bases; junction bases outside the gene matches: 6. The CDR3 loop is CASSTGQGAIEKLFF. In DNA form, the CDR3 reads TGCGCCAGCAGCACCGGACAGGGGGCTATTGAAAAACTGTTTTTT.

The V gene is TRBV27, the J gene TRBJ2-7; 7 bases match TRBD2. The length of the CDR3 is 16 residues. The germline CDR1 and CDR2 sequences are MNHEY and SMNVEV (reference sequence). Trimming cost V 6 bases and J 0 bases; bases outside gene matches: 11. CDR3 sequence: CASSLSGVLSSYEQYF. The CDR3 DNA is TGTGCCAGCAGCTTAAGCGGGGTGTTAAGCTCCTACGAGCAGTACTTC.

V gene TRBV16 combines with J gene TRBJ1-1; D not resolved. The V gene lost 3 bases and the J gene lost 2 bases, with 7 bases spanning the gap. From germline, CDR1 is KGHSY and CDR2 FQNENV. The CDR3 has 13 amino acids. For the CDR3, the DNA is TGTGCCAGCAGCCAGTCAGTCAACACTGAAGCTTTCTTT. As protein: CASSQSVNTEAFF.

This chain uses TRBV5-1 with TRBJ2-4, with 9 bases that match TRBD1. The CDR3 is 18 residues long. Germline assignment: CDR1 SGHRS and CDR2 YFSETQ. V shed 2 bases, J shed 6 bases, and the junction held 15 bases outside the gene matches. The CDR3 loop is CASSFGDRAGWGGNIQYF. The DNA of the CDR3 is TGCGCCAGCAGCTTCGGGGACAGGGCCGGGTGGGGCGGAAACATTCAGTACTTC.

The chain recombines TRBV12-5 with TRBJ2-7, with TRBD1 matching 11 bases. Germline CDR1 LGHNT, CDR2 FRNRAP. With 6 bases clipped from V and 2 bases from J, the junction kept 3 bases outside the gene matches. This CDR3 spans 14 amino acids. CDR3 sequence: CASGGTGGPYEQYF. CDR3 DNA: TGTGCTAGTGGGGGGACAGGGGGGCCCTACGAGCAGTACTTC.

On this clone itself: This CDR3 is also generated by other DNA sequences in the sample. The genes are TRBV12-3 or TRBV12-4 and TRBJ2-2, with D uncertain. V shed 1 base and J shed 7 bases, with 7 bases lying between them. The CDR3 sequence is 13 residues long. The CDR3 DNA reads as TGTGCCAGCAGTTTAGGGGGTAGCGGGGAGCTGTTTTTT. This translates into CASSLGGSGELFF.

This chain uses TRBV7-2 with TRBJ2-7; tentatively, D is TRBD1 (5 bases). Trimming removed 1 base from V and 7 bases from J, with 17 bases in between. From germline, CDR1 is SGHTA and CDR2 FQGNSA. The CDR3 totals 15 residues. This chain's CDR3 is CASSLVAGHRREQYF. The CDR3 DNA sequence: TGTGCCAGCAGCTTAGTTGCAGGACACCGTCGGGAGCAGTACTTC.

The chain combines TRBV29-1 with TRBJ2-4; D call uncertain. V lost 4 bases, J lost 7 bases, and 14 bases lay in between. Germline V gene lookup returns CDR1 SQVTM and CDR2 ANQGSEA. The CDR3 extends over 13 amino acids. Here the CDR3 reads CSVARPPMNIQYF. CDR3 sequence (DNA): TGCAGCGTTGCCCGACCCCCTATGAACATTCAGTACTTC.

The chain is built from TRBV7-2 and TRBJ2-2; 10 nucleotides agree with TRBD2. This CDR3 region has 15 residues. Trimming removed 5 bases from V and 3 bases from J; junction bases left unmatched: 3. CDR1 and CDR2 (germline): SGHTA, FQGNSA. The CDR3 DNA is TGTGCCAGCAGCCGGACTAGCGGAGACACCGGGGAGCTGTTTTTT. Translated: CASSRTSGDTGELFF.

The rearrangement joins TRBV23-1 to TRBJ1-1; tentative D call: TRBD1 (6 bases). TRBV23-1 is assigned to the ORF class and has an uncertain function. V lost 4 bases, J lost 1 base, and 13 bases lay in between. The CDR3 extends over 15 amino acids. The CDR3 sequence: CASSPPGQANTEAFF. The CDR3 DNA follows: TGCGCCAGCAGTCCCCCGGGACAAGCGAACACTGAAGCTTTCTTT.

The chain carries TRBV29-1 and TRBJ2-1; no reliable D call. The V gene's germline CDR1 is SQVTM and CDR2 ANQGSEA. Trimming shortened V by 8 bases and J by 4 bases, and 12 bases separated the two germline ends. The CDR3 is made up of 12 amino acids. Written as DNA, the CDR3 is TGCAGCTCTCGGACGGATTACAATGAGCAGTTCTTC. Amino acid sequence: CSSRTDYNEQFF.

The chain carries TRBV28 and TRBJ2-3; TRBD2 matches 7 bases. CDR1 and CDR2 from the germline V gene are MDHEN and SYDVKM. The CDR3 loop spans 15 amino acids. The ends lost 5 bases at V and 2 bases at J; junction bases unmatched: 7. The DNA of the CDR3 is TGTGCCAGCAGTGTCCGGGGGACTATCACAGATACGCAGTATTTT. This codes for CASSVRGTITDTQYF.

The V and J genes are TRBV6-1 and TRBJ2-1; perhaps TRBD2 as D (5 bases). With 0 bases removed from V and 4 bases from J, the gap between germline ends came to 13 bases. The germline V gene encodes CDR1 MNHNS and CDR2 SASEGT. The CDR3 has 16 amino acids. The CDR3 DNA follows: TGTGCCAGCAGTGAAGCGCTTAGGACTTCATACAATGAGCAGTTCTTC. Its protein is CASSEALRTSYNEQFF.

The DNA of the CDR3 is TGTGCCAGCAGTTACTCTCGTTCCCAAGTCCCACCCCTCCACTTT. Translated: CASSYSRSQVPPLHF. The chain uses TRBV6-5 and TRBJ1-6; D not certain. This CDR3 spans 15 amino acids. With 0 bases removed from V and 11 bases from J, the gap between germline ends came to 14 bases. Germline assignment: CDR1 MNHEY and CDR2 SVGAGI.